This section outlines one T cell receptor beta chain sequence together with its context. This likely stems from a read error, as it lies one base from a far larger clone. This likely comes from a read error, as the CDR3 has no conserved phenylalanine or tryptophan at its end. Time point given: before trial treatment. Per the germline V gene, CDR1 is MNHEY and CDR2 is SMNVEV (reference sequence). This CDR3 has 11 residues. With TRAV- and TRBV-specific primers, first-strand cDNA was made, covering the alpha and beta chains. TCRs underwent 20 PCR cycles of amplification with a constant-region primer and V-primer adapter. TCRdb reprocessed the reads via MiXCR and lists one record per CDR3 protein. The data show 35,000 to 50,000 distinct CDR3 sequences, roughly 31% seen once. This record belongs to a study of low-dose radiotherapy and immunotherapy resistance in tumors.

The clonotype originates from a male donor with gallbladder cancer. The material sequenced was PBMCs, taken before treatment. The gene calls are TRBV27 and TRBJ2-3; no clear D gene. As DNA, the CDR3 is TGTGCCACCAGTGTTCAGAGTACGCAGTATTTG. Protein product: CATSVQSTQYL.